A single TCR beta chain is shown here with its context. The record originates from a study of OX40 agonist ivuxolimab in advanced cancers. After removal of 1 base from V and 5 bases from J, the junction contained 4 bases not matched to a gene. The CDR3 length is 15 residues. CDR1 and CDR2 (germline): GTSNPN, SVGIG (reference sequence). The repertoire was sequenced with immunoSEQ multiplex PCR; TCRdb's copy has only in-frame clones and lacks some. The table lists approximately 76,000 clones, 94% of them singletons. The clonotype comes from an adult with an advanced solid tumor such as melanoma, head and neck, liver or kidney cancer. This rearrangement joins TRBV30 to TRBJ2-2, with 10 bases that match TRBD2. This material consisted of CD4+ or CD8+ T cells sorted from blood, taken in a trial of the OX40 agonist ivuxolimab. The CDR3 reads CAWSASGRGTGELFF. CDR3 DNA: TGTGCCTGGAGTGCTAGCGGGAGAGGAACCGGGGAGCTGTTTTTT. Looking up the rest from reference TRBV30 and TRBJ2-2 gives the full variable domain: SQTIHQWPATLVQPVGSPLSLECTVEGTSNPNLYWYRQAAGRGLQLLFYSVGIGQISSEVPQNLSASRPQDRQFILSSKKLLLSDSGFYLCAWSASGRGTGELFFGEGSRLTVL.